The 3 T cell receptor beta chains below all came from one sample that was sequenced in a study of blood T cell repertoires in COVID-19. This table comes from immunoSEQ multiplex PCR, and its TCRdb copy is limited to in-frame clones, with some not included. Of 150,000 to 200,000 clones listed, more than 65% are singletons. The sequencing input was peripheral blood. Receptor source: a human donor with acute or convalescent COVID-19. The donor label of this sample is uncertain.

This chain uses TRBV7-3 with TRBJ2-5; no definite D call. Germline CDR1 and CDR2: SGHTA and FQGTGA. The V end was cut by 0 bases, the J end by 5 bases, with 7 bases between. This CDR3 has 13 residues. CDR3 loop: CASSLTDSETQYF. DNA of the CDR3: TGTGCCAGCAGCTTAACGGATAGCGAGACCCAGTACTTC.

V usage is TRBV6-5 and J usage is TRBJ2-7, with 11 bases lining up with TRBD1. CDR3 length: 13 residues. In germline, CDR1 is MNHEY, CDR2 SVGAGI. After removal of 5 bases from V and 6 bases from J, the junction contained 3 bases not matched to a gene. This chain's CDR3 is CASSTGTGGEQYF. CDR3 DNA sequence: TGTGCCAGCAGTACCGGGACAGGGGGCGAGCAGTACTTC.

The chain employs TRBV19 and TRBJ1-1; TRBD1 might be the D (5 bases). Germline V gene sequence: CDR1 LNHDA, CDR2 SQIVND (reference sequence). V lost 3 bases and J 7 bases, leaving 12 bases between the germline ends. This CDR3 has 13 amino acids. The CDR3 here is CASSMGGTGEAFF. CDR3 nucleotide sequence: TGTGCCAGTAGTATGGGGGGAACGGGTGAAGCTTTCTTT. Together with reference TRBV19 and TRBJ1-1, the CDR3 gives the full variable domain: DGGITQSPKYLFRKEGQNVTLSCEQNLNHDAMYWYRQDPGQGLRLIYYSQIVNDFQKGDIAEGYSVSREKKESFPLTVTSAQKNPTAFYLCASSMGGTGEAFFGQGTRLTVV.